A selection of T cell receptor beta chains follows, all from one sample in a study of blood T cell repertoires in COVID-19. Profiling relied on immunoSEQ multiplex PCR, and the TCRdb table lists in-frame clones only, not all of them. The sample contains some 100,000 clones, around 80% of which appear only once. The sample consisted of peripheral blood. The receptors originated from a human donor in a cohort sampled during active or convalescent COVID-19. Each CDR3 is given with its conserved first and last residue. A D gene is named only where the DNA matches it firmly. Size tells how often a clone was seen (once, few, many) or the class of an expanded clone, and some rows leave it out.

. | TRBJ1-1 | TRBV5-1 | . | TGCGCCAGCAGCTTCATGAACACTGAAGCTTTCTTT | CASSFMNTEAFF
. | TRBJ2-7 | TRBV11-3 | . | TGTGCCAGCAGCTTGGGGGGTGCTACCCCCTACGAGCAGTACTTC | CASSLGGATPYEQYF
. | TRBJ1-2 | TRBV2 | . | TGTGCCAGCAGTGAACTCGGTCCGCTCACCTTC | CASSELGPLTF
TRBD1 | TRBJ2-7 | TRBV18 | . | TGTGCCAGCTCACCTAGACAGGGGGTATACGAGCAGTACTTC | CASSPRQGVYEQYF
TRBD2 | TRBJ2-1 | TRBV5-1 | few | TGCGCCAGCAGCTTGGACCTAGCGGGAGGCCGGAATGAGCAGTTCTTC | CASSLDLAGGRNEQFF
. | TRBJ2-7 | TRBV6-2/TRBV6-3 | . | TGTGCCAGCAGTTACGCGGGATACGGGCGCGAGCAGTACTTC | CASSYAGYGREQYF
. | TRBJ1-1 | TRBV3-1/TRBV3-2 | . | TGTGCCAGCAGCTTAGAGGTCCGGAGGAACACTGAAGCTTTCTTT | CASSLEVRRNTEAFF
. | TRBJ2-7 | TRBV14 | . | TGTGCCAGCAGCCAAGAGCGGGGAACCAACTACGAGCAGTACTTC | CASSQERGTNYEQYF
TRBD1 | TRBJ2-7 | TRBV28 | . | TGTGCCAGCAGCCGAAGGACAGGGGGTTACGAGCAGTACTTC | CASSRRTGGYEQYF
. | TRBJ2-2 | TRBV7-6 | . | TGTGCCAGCAGCTCCAGCGGGTATATCACCGGGGAGCTGTTTTTT | CASSSSGYITGELFF
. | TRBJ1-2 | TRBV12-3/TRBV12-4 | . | TGTGCCAGCAGCCCGACAGGATACTATGGCTACACCTTC | CASSPTGYYGYTF
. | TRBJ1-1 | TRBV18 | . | TGTGCCAGCTCCCGCGGGAACACGAACACTGAAGCTTTCTTT | CASSRGNTNTEAFF
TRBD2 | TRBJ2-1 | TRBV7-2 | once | TGTGCCAGCAGCGGAGGACTAGCGGGATCCATCCGGCGGGAGCAGTTCTTC | CASSGGLAGSIRREQFF
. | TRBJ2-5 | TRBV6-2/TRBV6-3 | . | TGTGCCAGCAGTTACTCTGGACAGCGGGAGACCCAGTACTTC | CASSYSGQRETQYF
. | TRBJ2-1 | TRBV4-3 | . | TGCGCCAGCAGCCAAGCGCGGGGGCCCTACAATGAGCAGTTCTTC | CASSQARGPYNEQFF
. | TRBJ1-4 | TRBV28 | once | TGTGCCAGCAGTTTCGGCGGGGGGAGGAATGAAAAACTGTTTTTT | CASSFGGGRNEKLFF
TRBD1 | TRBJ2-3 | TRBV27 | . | TGTGCCAGCAGTTTGAACCCGACAGGGGGCGCAGATACGCAGTATTTT | CASSLNPTGGADTQYF
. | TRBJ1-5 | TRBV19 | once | TGTGCCAGTAGTATGGTGTCAGGTTATAGCAATCAGCCCCAGCATTTT | CASSMVSGYSNQPQHF
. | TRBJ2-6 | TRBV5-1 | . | TGCGCCAGCAAGAAGACAGGCACGACAGACTCTGGGGCCAACGTCCTGACTTTC | CASKKTGTTDSGANVLTF
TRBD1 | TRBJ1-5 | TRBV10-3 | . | TGTGCCACACAGGGGAGCAATCAGCCCCAGCATTTT | CATQGSNQPQHF
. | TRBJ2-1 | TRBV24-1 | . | TGTGCCACCAGTGATTGGGTCGGGAGTACCTACAATGAGCAGTTCTTC | CATSDWVGSTYNEQFF
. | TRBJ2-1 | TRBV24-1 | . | TGTGCCACCAGTGATTCGATGGGGGGCTCCTACAATGAGCAGTTCTTC | CATSDSMGGSYNEQFF
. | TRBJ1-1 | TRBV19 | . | TGTGCCAGTAGCCCAGTTCTTTTGGTTCGGAACACTGAAGCTTTCTTT | CASSPVLLVRNTEAFF
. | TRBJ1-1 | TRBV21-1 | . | TGTGCCAGCAGCAAAGGTAGGACAGTTACTCAGGGGACTGAAGCTTTCTTT | CASSKGRTVTQGTEAFF
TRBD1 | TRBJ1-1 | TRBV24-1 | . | TGTGCCACCAGTGGTTGGGGACAGGGGGCGCGAACTGAAGCTTTCTTT | CATSGWGQGARTEAFF
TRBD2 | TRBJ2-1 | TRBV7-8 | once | TGTGCCAGCAGCCCCCGGGGGGTAGCGGGCTTCAATGAGCAGTTCTTC | CASSPRGVAGFNEQFF
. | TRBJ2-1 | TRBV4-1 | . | TGCGCCAGCAGCCTAGGAGTTAGCGGACCCAATGAGCAGTTCTTC | CASSLGVSGPNEQFF
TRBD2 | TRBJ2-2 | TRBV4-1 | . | TGCGCCAGCAGCCAAGATAGACCGTCTAGCGGGAGAGGTGGGGAGCTGTTTTTT | CASSQDRPSSGRGGELFF
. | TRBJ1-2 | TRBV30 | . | TGTGCCGGCGGGGGTGGCTACACCTTC | CAGGGGYTF
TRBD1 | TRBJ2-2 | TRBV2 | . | TGTGCCAGCAGTGAAGCCGGGACAGCGAACACCGGGGAGCTGTTTTTT | CASSEAGTANTGELFF
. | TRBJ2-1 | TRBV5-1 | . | TGCGCCAGCAGAGTCTATGGGGGGAAGAATGAGCAGTTCTTC | CASRVYGGKNEQFF
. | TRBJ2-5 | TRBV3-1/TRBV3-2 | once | TGTGCCAGCAGCCAATACGGGTCCCAAGAGACCCAGTACTTC | CASSQYGSQETQYF
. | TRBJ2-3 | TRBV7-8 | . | TGTGCCAGCAGCCCCCCCGGTGTAACCCGAGGGACAGATACGCAGTATTTT | CASSPPGVTRGTDTQYF
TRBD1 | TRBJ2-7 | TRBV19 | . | TGTGCCAGTAGTGGAACAGGGGAAAGGGCCTACGAGCAGTACTTC | CASSGTGERAYEQYF
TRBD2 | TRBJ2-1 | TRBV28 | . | TGTGCCAGCAGTTTTACCGGGGGGGTCTACAATGAGCAGTTCTTC | CASSFTGGVYNEQFF
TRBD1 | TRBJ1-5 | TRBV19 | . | TGTGCCAGTAGTGGATGGGACAGTAATAGCAATCAGCCCCAGCATTTT | CASSGWDSNSNQPQHF
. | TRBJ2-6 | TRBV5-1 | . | TGCGCCAGCAGCTTGATTCTGGGAGCTGGGGCCAACGTCCTGACTTTC | CASSLILGAGANVLTF
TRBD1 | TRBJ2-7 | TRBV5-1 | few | TGCGCCAGCAGCTTGGGACAGGGCCTCATGACCTACGAGCAGTACTTC | CASSLGQGLMTYEQYF
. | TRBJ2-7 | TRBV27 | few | TGTGCCAGCAGGCCGTCGGGCAGGGTGAGTTCCTACGAGCAGTACTTC | CASRPSGRVSSYEQYF
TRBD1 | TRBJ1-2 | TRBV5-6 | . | TGTGCCAGCAGCTTGGTGGGGGACAGGGGGCTTTACGGCTACACCTTC | CASSLVGDRGLYGYTF